The clone carrying this T cell receptor beta chain was seen repeatedly, ten times or more. Its matching antigen is unknown. The sample belongs to a study of T-cell reconstitution after alpha-beta-depleted transplantation in children. Unmatched junction bases numbered 5, after V lost 9 bases and J lost 0 bases. The CDR3 spans 15 residues. Germline loops: CDR1 MDHEN, CDR2 SYDVKM. Study conclusions and caveats: Reported findings indicate that, about two months after transplant, alpha-beta T cells came from several hundred expanded clones, which were derived from non-depleted graft cells. Once a year had passed after transplant, T-cell counts and diversity came mostly from newly produced T cells. Several patients had high TCRbeta diversity at day 60; it came from surviving recipient T cells and thymic progenitors.

Molecular barcoding with unique molecular identifiers was used for the TCRbeta library. TCRdb itself ran the PCR reads through MiXCR, one entry per CDR3 protein. The table lists 200,000 or so distinct CDR3 sequences, 6.3% of them singletons, with just over 4.5% in the top ten. This sequence joins TRBV28 and TRBJ2-7; TRBD2 matches at 13 bases. The material was PBMCs, obtained before TCRalphabeta/CD19-depleted stem cell transplant. The receptor comes from a girl less than two years old with combined immunodeficiency, due to receive a stem cell transplant. The CDR3 reads CASRTSGSLSYEQYF. The CDR3 region has the DNA TGTGCCAGTAGGACTAGCGGGAGTCTCTCCTACGAGCAGTACTTC.